A single sample is the source of the 11 T cell receptor beta chains below, sequenced in a study of Tregs in tolerant kidney transplant recipients (dated by TCRdb to between 2018 and 2021). Receptor libraries were prepared by the immunoSEQ multiplex PCR assay. TCRdb mirrors the immuneACCESS table, restricted to in-frame sequences. Some clones are absent from its copies; in checked studies, under half trace to an unresolved V gene, and the reason for the others is unknown. This sample holds tens of thousands of clones; under 95% were observed only once. Jointly, the top ten make up about 0.7% of the sample. Source material: Tregs from blood. The source is a human donor in good health.

V is TRBV9 and J is TRBJ1-6; TRBD1 agrees at 12 bases. Looked up from germline, CDR1 is SGDLS and CDR2 is YYNGEE. Losses at the gene ends were 4 bases for V and 10 bases for J; bases not matched to a gene: 9. This CDR3 is 16 amino acids long. The CDR3 nucleotides are TGTGCCAGCAGCCCTGGGACAGGGGGCCACCAGTCACCCCTCCACTTT. This sequence encodes CASSPGTGGHQSPLHF.

The chain uses TRBV5-1 and TRBJ2-7, with TRBD2 matching 9 bases. Trimming at V came to 4 bases and at J to 3 bases, leaving 8 bases not matched to a gene. From germline, CDR1 is SGHRS and CDR2 YFSETQ. The CDR3 consists of 15 residues. The CDR3 spells CASSSRAGGYYEQYF. The DNA for the CDR3 is TGCGCCAGCAGCAGCAGAGCGGGAGGCTACTACGAGCAGTACTTC.

J is TRBJ2-3 and V is TRBV2, with D hard to call. The CDR3 is 13 amino acids. The V gene's germline CDR1 is SNHLY and CDR2 FYNNEI. Trimming removed 6 bases at V and 0 bases at J, with 7 bases between. CDR3 nucleotide sequence: TGTGCCAGCAGGGTCTATAGCACAGATACGCAGTATTTT. It codes for CASRVYSTDTQYF.

CDR3 sequence (DNA): TGTGCCAGTAGTATCCTAGCGGGGGGTTTCACCGGGGAGCTGTTTTTT. Translating gives CASSILAGGFTGELFF. The chain is built from TRBV19 and TRBJ2-2; 11 bases match TRBD2. CDR1 and CDR2 (germline): LNHDA, SQIVND (reference sequence). Germline trimming cut 3 bases from V and 4 bases from J; bases unmatched to any gene: 4. The CDR3 covers 16 residues. Drawing the rest from reference TRBV19 and TRBJ2-2, the complete variable domain is DGGITQSPKYLFRKEGQNVTLSCEQNLNHDAMYWYRQDPGQGLRLIYYSQIVNDFQKGDIAEGYSVSREKKESFPLTVTSAQKNPTAFYLCASSILAGGFTGELFFGEGSRLTVL.

This sequence joins TRBV9 and TRBJ1-5, with D perhaps TRBD1 (5 bases). Trimming left V 0 bases short and J 9 bases short, with 10 bases between. This CDR3 has 13 amino acids. Germline V gene lookup returns CDR1 SGDLS and CDR2 YYNGEE. The CDR3, as DNA: TGTGCCAGCAGCGTAGGGGAGGGGTCGCCCCAGCATTTT. This encodes CASSVGEGSPQHF.

A single count supports this clone. The chain is built from TRBV9 and TRBJ2-7; 10 bases match TRBD2. J gave up 5 bases and V 4 bases, and 12 bases lay outside the gene matches. The length of the CDR3 is 16 residues. Germline CDR1 reads SGDLS; CDR2 reads YYNGEE. Here the CDR3 reads CASSPRLAGPAHEQYF. The CDR3, as DNA: TGTGCCAGCAGCCCTCGACTAGCGGGTCCAGCCCACGAGCAGTACTTC. The full variable domain, its missing parts supplied by reference TRBV9 and TRBJ2-7, is DSGVTQTPKHLITATGQRVTLRCSPRSGDLSVYWYQQSLDQGLQFLIQYYNGEERAKGNILERFSAQQFPDLHSELNLSSLELGDSALYFCASSPRLAGPAHEQYFGPGTRLTVT.

The chain joins TRBV4-1 to TRBJ2-5, with TRBD2 matching 10 bases. The J call may be in error: the DNA end matches TRBJ2-7 better. The length of the CDR3 is 16 residues. CDR1 MGHRA and CDR2 YSYEKL come from the germline V gene. The CDR3 DNA sequence: TGCGCCAGCAGCCAAGTCCCAGCGGGAGGGCCGGACGAGCAGTACTTC. Translation: CASSQVPAGGPDEQYF.

The chain recombines TRBV6-5 with TRBJ1-6; TRBD1 is a possible D gene (5 bases). Trimming removed 5 bases from V and 14 bases from J, with 16 bases in between. The CDR3 consists of 13 residues. Germline loops: CDR1 MNHEY, CDR2 SVGAGI. This CDR3 is CASSPWTPLALHF. In DNA, the CDR3 is TGTGCCAGCAGTCCATGGACACCTTTGGCCCTCCACTTT.

The gene calls are TRBV9 and TRBJ2-3, with D unclear. CDR3 length: 13 amino acids. Trimming removed 0 bases at V and 4 bases at J, with 6 bases between. In germline, CDR1 is SGDLS, CDR2 YYNGEE. The CDR3, as DNA: TGTGCCAGCAGCGTAGAGGGTCCAGATACGCAGTATTTT. Encoded protein: CASSVEGPDTQYF.

The chain employs TRBV7-8 and TRBJ1-1; D remains ambiguous. Germline V lookup: CDR1 SGHVS, CDR2 FQNEAQ. Trimming took 1 base from V and 1 from J, leaving 4 bases between them. CDR3 length: 13 residues. CDR3 nucleotides: TGTGCCAGCAGCTTAGTGAAGAACACTGAAGCTTTCTTT. It specifies CASSLVKNTEAFF.

With respect to this clone: The sample holds other DNA sequences that translate to the same CDR3. The rearrangement uses TRBV9 and TRBJ2-3; D uncertain. The CDR3 is 12 residues long. From germline, CDR1 is SGDLS and CDR2 YYNGEE. V lost 0 bases, J lost 1 base, and 0 bases lay in between. For the CDR3, the DNA is TGTGCCAGCAGCGTAGGCACAGATACGCAGTATTTT. Protein sequence: CASSVGTDTQYF.